A single sample gave rise to the 22 T cell receptor beta chains below, sequenced in a study of molecular identifiers for immune sequencing clone quantification. TCRdb re-called the PCR reads through MiXCR, storing one row per CDR3 protein. The data contain some 96,000 distinct CDR3 sequences, roughly 26% of them seen just once; the ten biggest clones take up 0.94%. The material sequenced was naive CD8+ T cells from blood, with Jurkat cell RNA spiked in. Subset indicated: FACS-sorted CD8+CD4-CCR7+CD45RA+ naive T cells. The source of these receptors is a human donor in good health. Some libraries in this study had Jurkat cell RNA spiked in.

This clonotype was recorded at least ten times. This rearrangement joins TRBV7-9 to TRBJ2-6, with a tentative D call TRBD2 (6 bases). CDR3 length: 16 amino acids. Trimming took off 1 base at V and 2 bases at J, with 9 bases between the two ends. CDR1 is SEHNR and CDR2 is FQNEAQ in the germline V gene (reference sequence). DNA for the CDR3: TGTGCCAGCAGCTTAGTCGCGGGGCCTGGGGCCAACGTCCTGACTTTC. It codes for CASSLVAGPGANVLTF.

The chain recombines TRBV24-1 with TRBJ2-1; D might be TRBD2 (5 bases). Germline CDR1 and CDR2: KGHDR and SFDVKD. The CDR3 consists of 16 residues. V lost 2 bases, J lost 0 bases, and 10 bases lay in between. The CDR3 sequence is CATSDSVAGSYNEQFF. CDR3 nucleotides: TGTGCCACCAGTGATTCGGTGGCGGGCTCCTACAATGAGCAGTTCTTC.

Only one count was recorded for this clonotype. Mismatch with germline at one junction end may stem from a read error. The chain employs TRBV7-9 and TRBJ2-3, with D perhaps matching TRBD1 or TRBD2 (5 bases each). The length of the CDR3 is 13 residues. Per germline, CDR1 SEHNR and CDR2 FQNEAQ (reference sequence). Written as DNA, the CDR3 is TGTGCCAGCAGCTTACGAGGGGCGGCTCCGCCGTCTTTT. Its protein product is CASSLRGAAPPSF.

The V and J genes are TRBV11-2 and TRBJ2-1, with D perhaps TRBD1 (7 bases). This CDR3 has 14 amino acids. Germline V gene lookup returns CDR1 SGHAT and CDR2 FQNNGV. V shed 6 bases and J shed 10 bases, with 19 bases lying between them. CDR3 sequence reads: CASSFSRGAFEQFF. In nucleotides, the CDR3 is TGTGCCAGCAGTTTTAGCAGGGGGGCCTTCGAGCAGTTCTTC.

This clonotype was seen many times. The V gene is TRBV28, the J gene TRBJ2-7, with TRBD1 identical over 8 bases. From germline, CDR1 is MDHEN and CDR2 SYDVKM. J lost 4 bases, V lost 6 bases, and 11 bases had no gene match. The CDR3 is 15 amino acids. CDR3 residues: CASRSHPGGGYEQYF. The CDR3 nucleotides read TGTGCCAGCAGAAGCCATCCAGGGGGCGGATACGAGCAGTACTTC.

The V call is TRBV7-3, the J call TRBJ1-1; D may be TRBD1 (6 bases). Between the trimmed V and J ends, which lost 5 bases and 7 bases, there was a span of 17 bases. The germline gives CDR1 SGHTA, CDR2 FQGTGA. This CDR3 contains 14 residues. CDR3 sequence: CASSVNGGGGEAFF. Written as DNA, the CDR3 is TGTGCCAGCAGCGTTAACGGGGGCGGTGGTGAAGCTTTCTTT.

Details on this clonotype: A much more abundant neighbour one base away suggests this may be a read error. Since the CDR3 does not end with the conserved phenylalanine or tryptophan, this likely comes from a read error. This chain links TRBV20-1 with TRBJ2-7; TRBD2 matches 7 bases. Losses at the gene ends were 0 bases for V and 4 bases for J; bases not matched to a gene: 9. The germline CDR1 and CDR2 sequences are DFQATT and SNEGSKA (reference sequence). This CDR3 contains 15 residues. CDR3 coding DNA: TGCAGTGCTAGAGATTTGGGCGAGGGAGGGTACGAGCAGTACATC. This sequence encodes CSARDLGEGGYEQYI.

This clonotype appeared many times. V is TRBV9 and J is TRBJ2-2, with D perhaps matching TRBD2 (7 bases). Germline-derived CDR1 and CDR2 are SGDLS and YYNGEE. V was trimmed by 3 bases and J by 2 bases, leaving 11 bases between them. The CDR3 covers 15 residues. CDR3: CASSEGGGNTGELFF. For the CDR3, the DNA is TGTGCCAGCAGCGAGGGAGGGGGTAACACCGGGGAGCTGTTTTTT.

This clonotype was detected many times. V gene TRBV9 combines with J gene TRBJ1-6; D is perhaps TRBD1 (5 bases). This CDR3 is built from 18 residues. CDR1 and CDR2 from the germline V gene are SGDLS and YYNGEE. V dropped 3 bases and J dropped 0 bases, with 16 bases sitting between them. CDR3 in DNA: TGTGCCAGCAGCGGAGAGCGGGGGGGGAGCTCCTATAATTCACCCCTCCACTTT. Amino acids: CASSGERGGSSYNSPLHF.

This clonotype was recorded at least ten times. The rearrangement links TRBV6-1 to TRBJ2-4; possibly TRBD1 for D (5 bases). Trimming took 1 base from V and 7 from J, leaving 17 bases between them. CDR1 MNHNS and CDR2 SASEGT come from the germline V gene. The CDR3 spans 16 residues. The CDR3 protein is CASSEGYKGVINIQYF. CDR3 coding DNA: TGTGCCAGCAGTGAAGGTTATAAAGGGGTCATTAACATTCAGTACTTC.

The table lists this clonotype with many counts. The chain joins TRBV12-3 or TRBV12-4 to TRBJ2-3, with D unresolved. V lost 1 base to trimming and J lost 6 bases, with 8 bases between them. There are 13 residues in the CDR3. The CDR3 protein is CASSLGVRDTQYF. CDR3 coding DNA: TGTGCCAGCAGTTTAGGGGTACGCGATACGCAGTATTTT.

This clonotype was observed at least ten times. This rearrangement joins TRBV10-3 to TRBJ1-1, with D tentatively TRBD1 (6 bases). The V gene's germline CDR1 is ENHRY and CDR2 SYGVKD. V lost 0 bases to trimming and J lost 1 base, with 9 bases between them. This CDR3 has 15 amino acids. The CDR3 DNA reads as TGTGCCATCAGTGAGTCGAGGGGGGAGAACACTGAAGCTTTCTTT. Residues: CAISESRGENTEAFF.

Ten or more counts support this clonotype. The chain recombines TRBV2 with TRBJ2-7, with 7 bases lining up with TRBD1. The CDR3 is 14 residues long. Germline loops: CDR1 SNHLY, CDR2 FYNNEI. Trimming at V came to 3 bases and at J to 2 bases, leaving 4 bases not matched to a gene. The CDR3 reads CASSETGTTYEQYF. CDR3 nucleotide sequence: TGTGCCAGCAGTGAGACAGGGACGACCTACGAGCAGTACTTC.

This clonotype was observed a few times. The chain joins TRBV27 to TRBJ2-7; no definite D call. Germline V CDR1 and CDR2: MNHEY, SMNVEV (reference sequence). V lost 0 bases and J lost 4, with 16 bases in between. CDR3 size: 16 residues. The CDR3: CASSLSGSFLGYEQYF. Here the CDR3 DNA reads TGTGCCAGCAGTTTATCGGGTTCCTTCTTGGGTTACGAGCAGTACTTC.

Note on this clonotype: At one boundary the junction diverges from the germline segment, which might be a read error. V is TRBV6-2 or TRBV6-3 and J is TRBJ1-5; 7 bases are shared with TRBD1. Germline V CDR1 and CDR2: MNHEY, SVGEGT. This CDR3 region has 14 residues. The CDR3 region has the DNA TGTGCCAGCAGTTACCGACAGGGAAATCGGCCCCAGCATTTT. It translates to CASSYRQGNRPQHF.

In its sample, this clonotype was seen many times. This chain uses TRBV10-2 with TRBJ1-1; TRBD1 matches 7 bases. V shed 8 bases, J shed 7 bases, and the junction held 7 bases outside the gene matches. This CDR3 contains 12 residues. Germline V gene sequence: CDR1 WSHSY, CDR2 SAAADI. The CDR3 spells CASGDSGFEAFF. CDR3 bases: TGCGCCAGCGGGGACAGCGGTTTTGAAGCTTTCTTT.

This sequence joins TRBV12-3 or TRBV12-4 and TRBJ2-5, with D possibly being TRBD2 (7 bases). The CDR3 covers 12 residues. The ends were cut back, 8 bases at V and 5 bases at J, with 12 bases in the middle. CDR3 amino acids: CASRGAGETQYF. The CDR3 coding sequence is TGTGCCAGCCGGGGGGCGGGGGAGACCCAGTACTTC.

This clonotype was counted between two and nine times. A read error is possible here, since a much larger clone lies one base away. The J gene is TRBJ2-7, the V gene TRBV5-1; possibly TRBD1 or TRBD2 for D (5 bases each). CDR1 and CDR2 (germline): SGHRS, YFSETQ. The CDR3 consists of 11 residues. Trimming took 6 bases from V and 9 from J, leaving 13 bases between them. The CDR3, as DNA: TGCGCCAGCAAACACGGGGACGGGCAGTACTTC. Its protein is CASKHGDGQYF.

This clonotype has ten or more counts. The chain employs TRBV6-2 or TRBV6-3 and TRBJ2-2; D is uncertain. V was shortened by 8 bases and J by 7 bases, with 8 bases between the two germline ends. The CDR3 runs 11 residues. Germline CDR1 and CDR2: MNHEY and SVGEGT. The CDR3 DNA is TGTGCCAGCCATAGGAACGGGGAGCTGTTTTTT. Translation gives CASHRNGELFF.

Many counts were recorded for this clonotype. The chain employs TRBV9 and TRBJ2-3; D gene ambiguous. The CDR3 is 14 amino acids. V lost 0 bases and J 2 bases, leaving 7 bases between the germline ends. The V gene's germline CDR1 is SGDLS and CDR2 YYNGEE. The CDR3 DNA sequence: TGTGCCAGCAGCGTAGCCAGTTTCACAGATACGCAGTATTTT. Translation: CASSVASFTDTQYF.

This clonotype was counted between two and nine times. The CDR3 DNA sequence: TGTGCCAGCAGCCCGGAGGCATACAGCTACGAGCAGTACTTC. Its protein is CASSPEAYSYEQYF. The rearrangement joins TRBV5-5 to TRBJ2-7, with D possibly TRBD2 on 5 matching bases. Per the germline V gene, CDR1 is SGHKS and CDR2 is YYEKEE (reference sequence). V lost 4 bases and J 3 bases, leaving 14 bases between the germline ends. CDR3 length: 14 residues. Full variable domain (remainder filled in from reference TRBV5-5 and TRBJ2-7): DAGVTQSPTHLIKTRGQQVTLRCSPISGHKSVSWYQQVLGQGPQFIFQYYEKEERGRGNFPDRFSARQFPNYSSELNVNALLLGDSALYLCASSPEAYSYEQYFGPGTRLTVT.

This chain connects TRBV21-1 to TRBJ1-5. TRBV21-1 is a listed pseudogene. The CDR3 has 16 residues. CDR3 bases: TGTGCCAGCAGCAAAGAGGGTAGGTGGGAAAATCAGCCCCAGCATTTT. This codes for CASSKEGRWENQPQHF.